This TCR beta chain was recovered during a study of OX40 agonist ivuxolimab in advanced cancers. Whole-study context: Under the entry rules, prior anti-PD-1, anti-PD-L1 or anti-CTLA-4 therapy was allowed, and about 40% had some. Study-wide findings and caveats: Among the lowest peripheral clonal expansion occurred in 0.1-3.0 mg/kg partial responders. No determination was made of the antigen specificity of the expanded peripheral T cells.

On this clone itself: As yet, its antigen is unknown.

CDR1 is SGHKS, CDR2 YYEKEE, per germline (reference sequence). V lost 4 bases to trimming and J lost 0 bases; unmatched junction nucleotides: 9. The CDR3 totals 16 residues. Measured with immunoSEQ multiplex PCR; TCRdb has only the in-frame clones, and not every one. Altogether 100,000 to 120,000 clones are present, roughly nine tenths being singletons, with the ten largest covering 0.27%. The J gene is TRBJ2-5, the V gene TRBV5-5, with 7 bases that match TRBD1. This TCR derives from an adult with an advanced solid tumor such as melanoma, head and neck, liver or kidney cancer. Source: CD4+ or CD8+ T cells sorted from blood, taken in a trial of the OX40 agonist ivuxolimab. This CDR3 reads CASSRSGTDYQETQYF. CDR3 in DNA: TGTGCCAGCAGCCGTTCCGGGACAGACTACCAAGAGACCCAGTACTTC. Looking up the rest from reference TRBV5-5 and TRBJ2-5 gives the full variable domain: DAGVTQSPTHLIKTRGQQVTLRCSPISGHKSVSWYQQVLGQGPQFIFQYYEKEERGRGNFPDRFSARQFPNYSSELNVNALLLGDSALYLCASSRSGTDYQETQYFGPGTRLLVL.